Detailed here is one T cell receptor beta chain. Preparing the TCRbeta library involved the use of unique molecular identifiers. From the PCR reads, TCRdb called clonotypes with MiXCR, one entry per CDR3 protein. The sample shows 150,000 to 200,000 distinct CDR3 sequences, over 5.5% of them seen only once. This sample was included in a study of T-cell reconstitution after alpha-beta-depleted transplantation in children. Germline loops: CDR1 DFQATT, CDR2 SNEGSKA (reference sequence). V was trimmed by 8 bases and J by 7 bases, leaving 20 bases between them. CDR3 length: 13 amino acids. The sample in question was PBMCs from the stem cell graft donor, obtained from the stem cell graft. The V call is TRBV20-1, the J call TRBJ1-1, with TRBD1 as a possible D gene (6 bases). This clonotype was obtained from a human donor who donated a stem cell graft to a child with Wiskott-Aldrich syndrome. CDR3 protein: CSTIADSRVEAFF. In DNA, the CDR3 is TGCAGTACCATCGCGGACAGTAGGGTTGAAGCTTTCTTT.